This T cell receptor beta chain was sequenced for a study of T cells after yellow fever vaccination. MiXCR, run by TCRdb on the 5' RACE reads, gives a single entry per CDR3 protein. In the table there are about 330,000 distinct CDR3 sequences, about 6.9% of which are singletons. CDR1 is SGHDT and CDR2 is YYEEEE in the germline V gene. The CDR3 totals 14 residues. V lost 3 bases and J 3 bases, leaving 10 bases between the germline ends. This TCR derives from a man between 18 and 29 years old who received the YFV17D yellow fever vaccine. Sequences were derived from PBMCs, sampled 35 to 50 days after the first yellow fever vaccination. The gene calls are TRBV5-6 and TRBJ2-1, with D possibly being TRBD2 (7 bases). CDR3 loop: CASSWGGHYNEQFF. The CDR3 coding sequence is TGTGCCAGCAGCTGGGGGGGGCACTACAATGAGCAGTTCTTC.